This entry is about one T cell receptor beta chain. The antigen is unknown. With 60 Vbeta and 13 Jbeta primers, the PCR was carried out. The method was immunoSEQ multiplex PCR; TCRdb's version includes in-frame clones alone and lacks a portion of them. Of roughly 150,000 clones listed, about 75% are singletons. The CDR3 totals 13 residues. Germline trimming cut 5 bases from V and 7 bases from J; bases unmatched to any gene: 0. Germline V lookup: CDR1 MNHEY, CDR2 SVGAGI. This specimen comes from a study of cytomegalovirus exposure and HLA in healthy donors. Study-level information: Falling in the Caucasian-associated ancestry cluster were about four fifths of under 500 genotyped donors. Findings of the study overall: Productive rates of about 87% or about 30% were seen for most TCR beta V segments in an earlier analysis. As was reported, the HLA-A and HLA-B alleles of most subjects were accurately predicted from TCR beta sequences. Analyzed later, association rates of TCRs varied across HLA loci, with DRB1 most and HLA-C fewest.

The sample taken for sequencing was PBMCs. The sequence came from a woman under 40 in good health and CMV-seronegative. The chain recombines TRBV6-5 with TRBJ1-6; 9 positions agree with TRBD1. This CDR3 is CASSGTGNSPLHF. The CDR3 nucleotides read TGTGCCAGCAGTGGGACAGGGAATTCACCCCTCCACTTT.